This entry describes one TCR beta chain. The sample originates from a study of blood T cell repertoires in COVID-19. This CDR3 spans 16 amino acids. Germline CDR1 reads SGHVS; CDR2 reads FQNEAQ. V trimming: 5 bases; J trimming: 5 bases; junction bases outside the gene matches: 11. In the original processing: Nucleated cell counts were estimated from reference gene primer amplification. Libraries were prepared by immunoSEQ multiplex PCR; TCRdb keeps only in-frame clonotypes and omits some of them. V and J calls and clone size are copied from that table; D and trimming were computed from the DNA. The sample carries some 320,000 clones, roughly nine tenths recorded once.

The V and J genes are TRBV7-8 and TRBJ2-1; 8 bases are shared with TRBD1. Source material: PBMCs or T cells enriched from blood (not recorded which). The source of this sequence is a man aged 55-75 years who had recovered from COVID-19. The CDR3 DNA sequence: TGTGCCAGCAGCGAAATCGGACAGGGAAGTAACAATGAGCAGTTCTTC. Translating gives CASSEIGQGSNNEQFF.